These 10 T cell receptor beta chains were all obtained from the same sample, sequenced in a study of cytomegalovirus exposure and HLA in healthy donors. In the PCR, 60 Vbeta and 13 Jbeta primers were used. TCRdb's copy holds only in-frame clones and misses some; the assay was immunoSEQ multiplex PCR. In the table there are under 250,000 clones, 76% of which are singletons. The specimen sequenced was PBMCs. These receptors originate from a man between 18 and 35 years old in good health and CMV-seronegative.

The chain carries TRBV30 and TRBJ1-2; D is unresolved. CDR3 length: 15 amino acids. Germline CDR1 is GTSNPN and CDR2 is SVGIG (reference sequence). Trimming took 4 bases from V and 0 from J, leaving 15 bases between them. The DNA of the CDR3 is TGTGCCTGGATTCCCACCAGCGTGTCTAACTATGGCTACACCTTC. Amino acids: CAWIPTSVSNYGYTF.

The chain uses TRBV11-2 and TRBJ1-1; TRBD1 might be the D (5 bases). The V end was cut by 5 bases, the J end by 5 bases, with 12 bases between. Germline loops: CDR1 SGHAT, CDR2 FQNNGV. The CDR3 has 13 amino acids. CDR3 DNA sequence: TGTGCCAGCAGCACACAGGTGGGGACTGAAGCTTTCTTT. Translated: CASSTQVGTEAFF.

The gene calls are TRBV5-1 and TRBJ2-1; tentatively, D is TRBD1 (5 bases). CDR1 and CDR2 (germline): SGHRS, YFSETQ. V lost 5 bases to trimming and J lost 6 bases, with 24 bases between them. The CDR3 is 17 residues long. The CDR3 sequence is CASRVEGDPHRPNEQFF. The CDR3 DNA follows: TGCGCCAGCAGAGTCGAAGGCGACCCCCACAGGCCCAATGAGCAGTTCTTC.

The CDR3 DNA reads TGTGCCTGGGGAAGGGACTCGGCGGGCGAGCAGTACTTC. Translated, it gives CAWGRDSAGEQYF. V usage is TRBV30 and J usage is TRBJ2-7; a possible D gene is TRBD2 (6 bases). The V gene lost 5 bases and the J gene lost 6 bases, with 17 bases spanning the gap. Germline CDR1 is GTSNPN and CDR2 is SVGIG (reference sequence). This CDR3 is 13 amino acids long.

A few counts support this clone. The chain is built from TRBV13 and TRBJ2-5; D might be TRBD1 (6 bases). With the DNA end fitting TRBJ2-7 better, the J assignment may be wrong. Germline V CDR1 and CDR2: PRHDT, FYEKMQ (reference sequence). CDR3 size: 14 residues. The CDR3 sequence is CASSLPGHLNEQYF. DNA for the CDR3: TGTGCCAGCAGCCTCCCGGGACATTTGAACGAGCAGTACTTC.

The J gene is TRBJ1-5, the V gene TRBV6-5; D is possibly TRBD1 (5 bases). Trimming took off 7 bases at V and 3 bases at J, with 10 bases between the two ends. CDR1 and CDR2 from the germline V gene are MNHEY and SVGAGI. CDR3 length equals 13 residues. As DNA, the CDR3 is TGTGCCAGCACCGGACATGTCAATCAGCCCCAGCATTTT. Its protein product is CASTGHVNQPQHF.

The rearrangement links TRBV27 to TRBJ2-3; 8 bases match TRBD2. Germline V lookup: CDR1 MNHEY, CDR2 SMNVEV (reference sequence). This CDR3 has 18 amino acids. V was clipped by 5 bases and J by 2 bases; unmatched bases: 15. CDR3 amino acids: CASSKRRLGSGATDTQYF. CDR3 in DNA: TGTGCCAGCAGTAAGAGGAGGTTGGGTAGCGGGGCCACAGATACGCAGTATTTT.

The genes are TRBV5-8 and TRBJ2-2; a possible D gene is TRBD2 (5 bases). V was pared by 2 bases and J by 1 base, with 12 bases between. CDR1 SGHTS and CDR2 YDEGEE come from the germline V gene. The CDR3 is 16 amino acids. The CDR3 region is CASSFPGTENTGELFF. The CDR3 bases are TGTGCCAGCAGCTTTCCGGGAACAGAGAACACCGGGGAGCTGTTTTTT.

In its sample, this clone was seen a few times. One end of the junction is discordant with germline, which a read error may explain. The chain carries TRBV27 and TRBJ2-5; 7 bases are shared with TRBD1. The CDR3 sequence is 14 residues long. Germline assignment: CDR1 MNHEY and CDR2 SMNVEV (reference sequence). Here the CDR3 reads CASSLSTGLETQYF. CDR3 nucleotides: TGTGCCAGCAGTTTGTCGACAGGGCTAGAGACCCAATACTTC.

This chain links TRBV28 with TRBJ2-1; no clear D. Trimming cost V 7 bases and J 3 bases, with 7 bases left between them. CDR1 is MDHEN, CDR2 SYDVKM, per germline. This CDR3 comprises 12 residues. CDR3 DNA sequence: TGTGCCAGCACTGACAACTACAATGAGCAGTTCTTC. Encoded protein: CASTDNYNEQFF.